These T cell receptor beta chains were read from a single sample in a study of T-cell reconstitution after alpha-beta-depleted transplantation in children. MiXCR, run by TCRdb on the PCR reads, gives a single entry per CDR3 protein. Of about 900,000 distinct CDR3 sequences in the sample, less than 30% were seen once. Sequenced here: PBMCs, mostly from graft donor cells, sampled 360 days after TCRalphabeta/CD19-depleted stem cell transplant. The receptor source for this set is a boy younger than two who had a stem cell transplant for SCID, so the T cells may come from the graft donor. Both conserved end residues are part of each CDR3. The order of the fields is J gene, clone size, D gene, V gene, CDR3 DNA, CDR3 protein. A D gene is named only where the DNA matches it firmly. Only part of the rows carry a size: once, few, many, or a class if the clone is expanded.

TRBJ1-1,NA,NA,TRBV20-1,TGCAGTGCTGGGACTGGGACGGACATGAACACTGAAGCTTTCTTT,CSAGTGTDMNTEAFF
TRBJ2-1,few,NA,TRBV27,TGTGCCAGCAGTCCACGAACTTTAGGTTACAATGAGCAGTTCTTC,CASSPRTLGYNEQFF
TRBJ2-7,few,TRBD1,TRBV4-2,TGTGCCAGCAGCCAAAGGGACAGGGTCCTGACTCAATCCTACGAGCAGTACTTC,CASSQRDRVLTQSYEQYF
TRBJ2-5,NA,NA,TRBV4-2,TGTGCCAGCAGCCAAGATCCGAGACAGCAAGAGACCCAGTACTTC,CASSQDPRQQETQYF
TRBJ1-1,few,NA,TRBV5-4,TGTGCCAGCAGCTTCGCTCAGGGGCGCGGGAACACTGAAGCTTTCTTT,CASSFAQGRGNTEAFF
TRBJ1-1,NA,TRBD1,TRBV29-1,TGCAGCGTTGTTGGGCAGGGGGCCCCTGAAGCTTTCTTT,CSVVGQGAPEAFF
TRBJ2-1,NA,TRBD1,TRBV12-3/TRBV12-4,TGTGCCAGCAGTTTAGCGGGACAGGGGACCCTAGGGCAGTTCTTC,CASSLAGQGTLGQFF
TRBJ2-2,NA,NA,TRBV5-1,TGCGCCAGCAGCTGGTCCTCAGGGGAGGGCTTCGGGGAGCTGTTTTTT,CASSWSSGEGFGELFF
TRBJ2-7,NA,TRBD1,TRBV20-1,TGCAGTGCTAGAGGGACAGGGTGGACCTACGAGCAGTACTTC,CSARGTGWTYEQYF
TRBJ2-3,few,TRBD2,TRBV11-1,TGTGCCAGCAGACAACTAGCGGGAGGGCCAGATACGCAGTATTTT,CASRQLAGGPDTQYF
TRBJ2-7,NA,NA,TRBV5-1,TGCGCCAGCAGCTTGGATACTACTAGCTCCTACGAGCAGTACTTC,CASSLDTTSSYEQYF
TRBJ1-5,NA,TRBD1,TRBV19,TGTGCCAGTACCCGGAGCGACAGGGACAATCAGCCCCAGCATTTT,CASTRSDRDNQPQHF
TRBJ2-1,NA,NA,TRBV2,TGTGCCAGCAGTGAAGCATGGGCCAGGGGAAATGAGCAGTTCTTC,CASSEAWARGNEQFF
TRBJ2-5,few,NA,TRBV5-5,TGTGCCAGCAGCATGGGACCAGAGACCCAGTACTTC,CASSMGPETQYF
TRBJ2-3,NA,NA,TRBV21-1,TGTGCCAGCATCCTCTTTCCCGCCTACACAGATACGCAGTATTTT,CASILFPAYTDTQYF
TRBJ1-5,few,TRBD1,TRBV6-5,TGTGCCAGCAGTTACAGCCGGACAGGGAGCAATCAGCCCCAGCATTTT,CASSYSRTGSNQPQHF
TRBJ1-2,NA,NA,TRBV5-8,TGTGCCAGCAGCTTGTATAGTAACAGGGAGAGGTATGGCTACACCTTC,CASSLYSNRERYGYTF
TRBJ2-2,NA,TRBD1,TRBV5-1,TGCGCCAAGGACAGGGGGGCCGGGGAGCTGTTTTTT,CAKDRGAGELFF
TRBJ1-5,NA,NA,TRBV20-1,TGCAGTGCTATGTACAGCCACCAGCATTTT,CSAMYSHQHF
TRBJ2-1,few,NA,TRBV4-3,TGCGCCAGCAGCCGTACCGTACACCGACGGGGTATAGTTGAGCAGTTCTTC,CASSRTVHRRGIVEQFF
TRBJ2-1,few,TRBD2,TRBV4-1,TGCGCCAGCAGCCAGGCGGGGGGCTTTTACAATGAGCAGTTCTTC,CASSQAGGFYNEQFF
TRBJ2-5,NA,TRBD2,TRBV11-3,TGTGCCAGCAGCTTCGGAGGTCTAGCGGGGGGCAGTGGTGAGACCCAGTACTTC,CASSFGGLAGGSGETQYF
TRBJ2-1,few,NA,TRBV30,TGTGCCTGGACGGTAGGGCGGCGTGGTCTTTACAATGAGCAGTTCTTC,CAWTVGRRGLYNEQFF
TRBJ1-5,NA,TRBD1,TRBV20-1,TGCAGTGCTAGATTAGGGGGCCCTCAGCAGCCCCAGCATTTT,CSARLGGPQQPQHF
TRBJ2-1,NA,TRBD2,TRBV9,TGTGCCAGCAGCGTAATCGGGACTAGCGAGTACAATGAGCAGTTCTTC,CASSVIGTSEYNEQFF
TRBJ2-5,many,TRBD2,TRBV11-2,TGTGCCAGCAGCCCAGTGGGGGGGTTGCAAGAGACCCAGTACTTC,CASSPVGGLQETQYF
TRBJ1-2,few,NA,TRBV12-3/TRBV12-4,TGTGCCAGCAGCCTTTGGGGGTTAGGATCCAACCAGAACTATGGCTACACCTTC,CASSLWGLGSNQNYGYTF
TRBJ1-2,few,TRBD1,TRBV6-1,TGTGCCAGCAGCCCAGGGGGGGTCAGCAACTATGGCTACACCTTC,CASSPGGVSNYGYTF
TRBJ2-7,NA,TRBD2,TRBV6-1,TGTGCCAGCAGACCTCCTAGCGGGGTCGTCGGGGAGTACTTC,CASRPPSGVVGEYF
TRBJ2-5,few,NA,TRBV7-9,TGTGCCAGCAGCCTGACCATCTCGTGGCAAGAGACCCAGTACTTC,CASSLTISWQETQYF
TRBJ2-5,few,NA,TRBV5-5,TGTGCCAGCAGCTTGTTTTTCCAGACTCAAGAGACCCAGTACTTC,CASSLFFQTQETQYF
TRBJ2-1,few,NA,TRBV20-1,TGCAGTGCCATTGGACCCGTCTCCTACAATGAGCAGTTCTTC,CSAIGPVSYNEQFF
TRBJ2-3,NA,NA,TRBV5-6,TGTGCCAGCAGCTTCCTACCAATCGCAGTAACTAGCACAGATACGCAGTATTTT,CASSFLPIAVTSTDTQYF
TRBJ2-5,few,NA,TRBV15,TGTGCCACCAGCAGAGAGGGGATCCACCAAGAGACCCAGTACTTC,CATSREGIHQETQYF
TRBJ2-7,many,NA,TRBV28,TGTGCCAGCAGTTTAATTTACAGGGAAGACGAGCAGTACTTC,CASSLIYREDEQYF
TRBJ1-6,NA,NA,TRBV20-1,TGCAGTGCTTTCTACGACCTGGGCAATTCACCCCTCCACTTT,CSAFYDLGNSPLHF
TRBJ2-1,few,TRBD1,TRBV5-6,TGTGCCAGCAGCTTCGACAGGGGACAAACCTACAATGAGCAGTTCTTC,CASSFDRGQTYNEQFF
TRBJ2-5,NA,NA,TRBV2,TGTGCCAGCACCGCCGGGCTAGCCCGGGAGACCCAGTACTTC,CASTAGLARETQYF
TRBJ2-7,few,TRBD1,TRBV19,TGTGCCAGCGGTTATGGGACAGACTACGAGCAGTACTTC,CASGYGTDYEQYF
TRBJ2-5,NA,NA,TRBV4-1,TGCGCCAGCAGCCAAGATCGGGAGAACAGGAAGAGGGTAGAGACCCAGTACTTC,CASSQDRENRKRVETQYF
TRBJ2-7,NA,TRBD2,TRBV15,TGTGCCACCACACTAGCGGGGGGGCTCGAGCAGTACTTC,CATTLAGGLEQYF
TRBJ2-3,NA,NA,TRBV24-1,TGTGCCACCAGTGATTTCACAGGGCATGGTGGAGATACGCAGTATTTT,CATSDFTGHGGDTQYF
TRBJ2-2,few,NA,TRBV7-2,TGTGCCAGCAGCCCCTCCCCGACTAGGGACCCCACCGGGGAGCTGTTTTTT,CASSPSPTRDPTGELFF
TRBJ2-1,NA,TRBD2,TRBV5-5,TGTGCCAGCAGCTTGATACTAGCGGGGGGCAGTGAGCAGTTCTTC,CASSLILAGGSEQFF
TRBJ1-4,NA,NA,TRBV20-1,TGCAGTGCCAGCCGGGGACTGGGGCTGGGCGAAAAACTGTTTTTT,CSASRGLGLGEKLFF
TRBJ1-6,NA,NA,TRBV5-1,TGCGCCAGCAGCCCGTGGGGAGGGCCCAGCTCCTATAATTCACCCCTCCACTTT,CASSPWGGPSSYNSPLHF
TRBJ2-5,NA,TRBD1,TRBV28,TGTGCCAGCAGTCTCGGAGCGACAGGGGGCACGATGGAGACCCAGTACTTC,CASSLGATGGTMETQYF
TRBJ2-6,NA,NA,TRBV5-5,TGTGCCAGCAGCTCCCCATCAGGCCCTTCGTCTGGGGCCAACGTCCTGACTTTC,CASSSPSGPSSGANVLTF